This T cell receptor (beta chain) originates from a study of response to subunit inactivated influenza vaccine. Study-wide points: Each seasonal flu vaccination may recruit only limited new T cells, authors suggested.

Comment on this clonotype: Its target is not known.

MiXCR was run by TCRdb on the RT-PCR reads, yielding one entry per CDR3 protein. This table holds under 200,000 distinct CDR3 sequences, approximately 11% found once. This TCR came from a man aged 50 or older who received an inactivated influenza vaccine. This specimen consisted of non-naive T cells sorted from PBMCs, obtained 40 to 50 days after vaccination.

The CDR3 protein is CASSEWGTGIPRGAFF. The CDR3 DNA reads as TGTGCCAGCAGTGAATGGGGGACAGGGATTCCCCGGGGAGCTTTCTTT. The chain has TRBV25-1 and TRBJ1-1; 9 positions match TRBD1. The CDR3 has 16 residues. In germline, CDR1 is MGHDK, CDR2 SYGVNS. V trimming: 1 base; J trimming: 10 bases; junction bases outside the gene matches: 13.